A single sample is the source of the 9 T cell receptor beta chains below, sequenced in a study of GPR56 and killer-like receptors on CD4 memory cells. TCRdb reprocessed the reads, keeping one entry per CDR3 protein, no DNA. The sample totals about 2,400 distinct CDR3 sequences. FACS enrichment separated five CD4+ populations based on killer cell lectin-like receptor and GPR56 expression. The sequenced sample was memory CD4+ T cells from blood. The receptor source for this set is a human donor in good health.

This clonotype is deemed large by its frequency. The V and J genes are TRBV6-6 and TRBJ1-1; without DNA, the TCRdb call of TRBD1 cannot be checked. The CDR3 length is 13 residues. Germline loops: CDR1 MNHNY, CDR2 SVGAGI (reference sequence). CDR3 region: CVTARDRVTEAFF.

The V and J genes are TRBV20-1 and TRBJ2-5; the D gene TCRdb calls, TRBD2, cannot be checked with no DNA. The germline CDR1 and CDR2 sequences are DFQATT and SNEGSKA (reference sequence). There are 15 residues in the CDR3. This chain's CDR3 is CSAQPVAGGRETQYF.

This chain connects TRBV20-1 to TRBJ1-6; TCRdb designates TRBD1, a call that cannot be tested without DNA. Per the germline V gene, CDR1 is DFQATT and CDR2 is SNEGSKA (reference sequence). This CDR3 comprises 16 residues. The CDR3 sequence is CSATPGGGGANSPLHF.

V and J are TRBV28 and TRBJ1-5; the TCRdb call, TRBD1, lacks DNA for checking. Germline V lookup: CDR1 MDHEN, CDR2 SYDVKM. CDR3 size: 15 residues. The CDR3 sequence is CASSSTQGRNQPQHF.

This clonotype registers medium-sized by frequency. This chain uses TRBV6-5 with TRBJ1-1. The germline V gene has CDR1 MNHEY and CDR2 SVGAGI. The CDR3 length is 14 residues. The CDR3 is CASSYSTRSSEAFF.

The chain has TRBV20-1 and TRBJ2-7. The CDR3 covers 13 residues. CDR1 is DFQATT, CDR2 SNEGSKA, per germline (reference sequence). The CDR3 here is CSAPTGRHYEQYF.

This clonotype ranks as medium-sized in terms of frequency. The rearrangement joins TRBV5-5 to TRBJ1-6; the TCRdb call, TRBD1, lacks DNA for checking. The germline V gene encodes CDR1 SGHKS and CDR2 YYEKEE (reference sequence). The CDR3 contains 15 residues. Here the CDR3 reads CASSERTGGGSPLHF. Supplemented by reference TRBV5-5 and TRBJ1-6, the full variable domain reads DAGVTQSPTHLIKTRGQQVTLRCSPISGHKSVSWYQQVLGQGPQFIFQYYEKEERGRGNFPDRFSARQFPNYSSELNVNALLLGDSALYLCASSERTGGGSPLHFGNGTRLTVT.

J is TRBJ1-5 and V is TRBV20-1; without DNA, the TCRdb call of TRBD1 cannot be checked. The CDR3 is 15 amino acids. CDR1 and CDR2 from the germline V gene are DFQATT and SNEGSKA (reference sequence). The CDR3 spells CSAGKGVLGNQPQHF.

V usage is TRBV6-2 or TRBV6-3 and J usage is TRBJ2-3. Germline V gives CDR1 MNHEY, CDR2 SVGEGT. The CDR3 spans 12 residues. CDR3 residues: CASNPAGYTQYF.